This TCR beta chain was sequenced for a study of identical twins. Note on this clonotype: The antigen is undetermined.

General observations from the study: Models came in too low on out-of-frame TCR alpha sharing in monozygotic twins.

V was clipped by 5 bases and J by 6 bases; unmatched bases: 3. The CDR3 runs 14 residues. Germline V gene data show CDR1 as MNHEY and CDR2 as SVGEGT. From the 5' RACE reads, TCRdb called clonotypes with MiXCR, one entry per CDR3 protein. The repertoire includes approximately 500,000 distinct CDR3 sequences, 20% to 25% of them detected once, and 2.5% to 3.5% sits in the top ten. These data also featured in a second study, about T cells expressing NK-cell markers. That source notes: The share of CD8+ T cells held by dominant NKG2C+ clonotypes was about 1.0-8% in about 6 donors.

The sequencing sample was made of CD4+ T cells sorted from blood. The V call is TRBV6-2 or TRBV6-3, the J call TRBJ2-1; TRBD2 agrees at 11 bases. This TCR was recovered from a woman in her late teens or twenties in good health. CDR3 sequence reads: CASSTSGRVNEQFF. CDR3 nucleotides: TGTGCCAGCAGTACTAGCGGGAGAGTCAATGAGCAGTTCTTC.